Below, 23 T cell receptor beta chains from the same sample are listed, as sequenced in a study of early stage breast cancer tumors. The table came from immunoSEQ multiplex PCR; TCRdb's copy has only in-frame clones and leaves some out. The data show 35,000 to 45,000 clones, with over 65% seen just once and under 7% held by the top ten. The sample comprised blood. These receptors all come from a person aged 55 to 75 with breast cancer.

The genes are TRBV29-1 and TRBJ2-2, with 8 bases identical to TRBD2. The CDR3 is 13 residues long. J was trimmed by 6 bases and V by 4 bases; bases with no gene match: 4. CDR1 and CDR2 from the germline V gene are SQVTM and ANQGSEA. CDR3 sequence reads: CSVVTGGPGELFF. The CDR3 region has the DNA TGCAGCGTTGTTACGGGAGGGCCCGGGGAGCTGTTTTTT.

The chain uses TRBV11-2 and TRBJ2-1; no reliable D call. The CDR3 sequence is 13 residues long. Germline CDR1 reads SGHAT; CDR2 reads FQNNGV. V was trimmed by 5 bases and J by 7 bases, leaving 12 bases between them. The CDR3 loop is CASSRNEVNEQFF. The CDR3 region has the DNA TGTGCCAGCAGCCGTAATGAGGTAAATGAGCAGTTCTTC.

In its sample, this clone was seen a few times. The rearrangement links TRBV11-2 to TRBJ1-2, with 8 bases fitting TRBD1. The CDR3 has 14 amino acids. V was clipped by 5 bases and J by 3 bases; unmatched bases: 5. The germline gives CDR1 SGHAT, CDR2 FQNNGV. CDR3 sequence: CASSPGQGYYGYTF. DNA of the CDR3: TGTGCCAGCAGCCCCGGACAGGGCTACTATGGCTACACCTTC.

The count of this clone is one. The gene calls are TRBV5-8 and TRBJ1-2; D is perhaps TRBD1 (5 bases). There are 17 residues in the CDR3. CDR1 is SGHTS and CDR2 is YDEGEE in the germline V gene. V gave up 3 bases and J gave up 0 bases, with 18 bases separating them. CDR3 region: CASSWRAWGRTNYGYTF. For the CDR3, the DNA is TGTGCCAGCAGCTGGAGGGCTTGGGGACGAACTAACTATGGCTACACCTTC.

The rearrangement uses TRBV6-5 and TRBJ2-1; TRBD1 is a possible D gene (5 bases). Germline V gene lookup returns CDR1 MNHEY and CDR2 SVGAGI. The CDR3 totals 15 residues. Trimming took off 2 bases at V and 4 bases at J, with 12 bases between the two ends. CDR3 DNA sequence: TGTGCCAGCAGTTACGACAGAGACTCTTACAATGAGCAGTTCTTC. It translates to CASSYDRDSYNEQFF.

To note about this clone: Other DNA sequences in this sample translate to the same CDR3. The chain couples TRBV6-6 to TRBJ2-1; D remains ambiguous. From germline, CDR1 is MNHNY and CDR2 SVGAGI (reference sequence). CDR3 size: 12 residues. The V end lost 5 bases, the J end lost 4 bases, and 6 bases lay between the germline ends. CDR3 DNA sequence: TGTGCCAGCAGTCGCCCATACAATGAGCAGTTCTTC. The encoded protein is CASSRPYNEQFF.

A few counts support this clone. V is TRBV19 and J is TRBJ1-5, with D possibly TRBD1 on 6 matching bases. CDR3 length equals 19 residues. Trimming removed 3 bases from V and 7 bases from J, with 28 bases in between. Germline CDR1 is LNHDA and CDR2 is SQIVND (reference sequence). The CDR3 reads CASSIEFGQGRQGGQPQHF. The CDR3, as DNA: TGTGCCAGTAGTATTGAATTTGGGCAGGGGCGCCAGGGAGGGCAGCCCCAGCATTTT.

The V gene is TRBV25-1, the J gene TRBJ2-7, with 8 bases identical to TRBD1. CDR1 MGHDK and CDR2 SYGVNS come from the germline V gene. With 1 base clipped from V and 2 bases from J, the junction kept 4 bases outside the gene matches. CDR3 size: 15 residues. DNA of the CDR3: TGTGCCAGCAGTGAATCAGGGACAGGCGCCTACGAGCAGTACTTC. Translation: CASSESGTGAYEQYF.

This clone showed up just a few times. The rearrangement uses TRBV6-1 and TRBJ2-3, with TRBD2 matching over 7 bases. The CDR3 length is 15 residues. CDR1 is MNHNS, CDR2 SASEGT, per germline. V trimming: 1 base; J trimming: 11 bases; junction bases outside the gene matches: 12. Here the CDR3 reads CASSEEWNSAGWQYF. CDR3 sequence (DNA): TGTGCCAGCAGTGAAGAATGGAATTCAGCGGGATGGCAGTATTTT.

The CDR3: CASSLQGVVETQYF. CDR3 DNA sequence: TGTGCCAGCAGCTTGCAGGGGGTAGTTGAGACCCAGTACTTC. V gene TRBV5-4 combines with J gene TRBJ2-5, with 7 bases matching TRBD1. After removal of 1 base from V and 5 bases from J, the junction contained 5 bases not matched to a gene. Germline assignment: CDR1 SGHNT and CDR2 YYREEE (reference sequence). The CDR3 loop spans 14 amino acids. Complete variable domain (other parts from reference TRBV5-4 and TRBJ2-5): ETGVTQSPTHLIKTRGQQVTLRCSSQSGHNTVSWYQQALGQGPQFIFQYYREEENGRGNFPPRFSGLQFPNYSSELNVNALELDDSALYLCASSLQGVVETQYFGPGTRLLVL.

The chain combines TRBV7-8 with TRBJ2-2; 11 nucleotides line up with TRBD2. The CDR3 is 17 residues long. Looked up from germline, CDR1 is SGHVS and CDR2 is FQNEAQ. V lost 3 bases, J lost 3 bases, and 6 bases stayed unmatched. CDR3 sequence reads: CASSFKRLAGHTGELFF. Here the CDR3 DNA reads TGTGCCAGCAGCTTCAAAAGACTAGCGGGACACACCGGGGAGCTGTTTTTT.

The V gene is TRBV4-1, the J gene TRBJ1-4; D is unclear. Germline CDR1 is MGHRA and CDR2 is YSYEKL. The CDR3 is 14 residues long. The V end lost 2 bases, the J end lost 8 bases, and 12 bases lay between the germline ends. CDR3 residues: CASSQTTINEKLFF. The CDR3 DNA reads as TGCGCCAGCAGCCAAACGACAATCAACGAAAAACTGTTTTTT.

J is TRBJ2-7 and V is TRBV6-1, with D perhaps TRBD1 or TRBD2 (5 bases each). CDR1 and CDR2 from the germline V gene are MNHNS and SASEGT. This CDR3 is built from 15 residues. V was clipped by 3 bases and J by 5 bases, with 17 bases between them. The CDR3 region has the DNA TGTGCCAGCAGTGAGGCCGGGGACGGGGTCGACGAGCAGTACTTC. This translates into CASSEAGDGVDEQYF.

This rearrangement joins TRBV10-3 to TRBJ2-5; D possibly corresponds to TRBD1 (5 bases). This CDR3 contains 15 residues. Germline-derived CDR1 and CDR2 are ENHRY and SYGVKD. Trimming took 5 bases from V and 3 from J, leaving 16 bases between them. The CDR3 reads CAISRTLGREETQYF. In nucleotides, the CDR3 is TGTGCCATCAGTAGAACTCTGGGCAGGGAAGAGACCCAGTACTTC.

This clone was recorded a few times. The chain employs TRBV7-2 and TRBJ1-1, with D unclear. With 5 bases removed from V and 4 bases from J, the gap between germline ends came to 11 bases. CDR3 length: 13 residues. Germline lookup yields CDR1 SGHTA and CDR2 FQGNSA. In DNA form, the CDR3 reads TGTGCCAGCAGCCCAATGCTGGGCACTGAAGCTTTCTTT. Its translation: CASSPMLGTEAFF.

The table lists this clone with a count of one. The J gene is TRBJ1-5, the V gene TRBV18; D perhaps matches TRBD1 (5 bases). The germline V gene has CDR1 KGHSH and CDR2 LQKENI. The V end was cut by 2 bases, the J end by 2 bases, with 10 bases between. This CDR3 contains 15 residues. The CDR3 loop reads CASSPSGGRNQPQHF. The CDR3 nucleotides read TGTGCCAGCTCACCATCCGGGGGACGCAATCAGCCCCAGCATTTT.

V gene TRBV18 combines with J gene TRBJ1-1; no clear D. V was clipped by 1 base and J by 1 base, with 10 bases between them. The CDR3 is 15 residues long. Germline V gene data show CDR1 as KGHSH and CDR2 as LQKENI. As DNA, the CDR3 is TGTGCCAGCTCACCACACCCAGGTGGGAACACTGAAGCTTTCTTT. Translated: CASSPHPGGNTEAFF.

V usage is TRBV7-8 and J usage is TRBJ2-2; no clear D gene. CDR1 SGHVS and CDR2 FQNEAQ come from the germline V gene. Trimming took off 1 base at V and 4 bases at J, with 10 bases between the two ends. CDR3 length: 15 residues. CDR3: CASSLGLTTTGELFF. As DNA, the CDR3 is TGTGCCAGCAGCTTAGGGCTCACGACCACCGGGGAGCTGTTTTTT.

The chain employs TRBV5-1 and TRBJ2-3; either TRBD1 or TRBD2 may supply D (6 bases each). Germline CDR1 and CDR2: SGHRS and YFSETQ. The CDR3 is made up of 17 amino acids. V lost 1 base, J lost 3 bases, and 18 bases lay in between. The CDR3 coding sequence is TGCGCCAGCAGCTTGTCGTGGGGACTCCAGGGGACAGATACGCAGTATTTT. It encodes CASSLSWGLQGTDTQYF.

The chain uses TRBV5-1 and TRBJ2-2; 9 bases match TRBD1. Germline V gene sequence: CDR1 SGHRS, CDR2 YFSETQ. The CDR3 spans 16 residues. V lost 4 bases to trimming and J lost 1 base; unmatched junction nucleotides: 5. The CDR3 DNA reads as TGCGCCAGCAGCCGATGGACAGGGGTGAACACCGGGGAGCTGTTTTTT. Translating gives CASSRWTGVNTGELFF.

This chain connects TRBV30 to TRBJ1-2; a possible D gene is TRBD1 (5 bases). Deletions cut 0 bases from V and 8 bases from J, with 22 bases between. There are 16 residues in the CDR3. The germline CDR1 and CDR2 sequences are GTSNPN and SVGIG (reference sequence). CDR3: CAWSVHLTGPVEGYTF. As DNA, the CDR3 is TGTGCCTGGAGTGTACATCTCACAGGTCCCGTGGAGGGCTACACCTTC. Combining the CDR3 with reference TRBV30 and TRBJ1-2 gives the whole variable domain SQTIHQWPATLVQPVGSPLSLECTVEGTSNPNLYWYRQAAGRGLQLLFYSVGIGQISSEVPQNLSASRPQDRQFILSSKKLLLSDSGFYLCAWSVHLTGPVEGYTFGSGTRLTVV.

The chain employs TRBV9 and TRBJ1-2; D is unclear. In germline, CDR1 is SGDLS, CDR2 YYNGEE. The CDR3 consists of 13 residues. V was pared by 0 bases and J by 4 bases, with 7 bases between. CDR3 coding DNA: TGTGCCAGCAGCGTAGATGAGGTCTATGGCTACACCTTC. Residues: CASSVDEVYGYTF.

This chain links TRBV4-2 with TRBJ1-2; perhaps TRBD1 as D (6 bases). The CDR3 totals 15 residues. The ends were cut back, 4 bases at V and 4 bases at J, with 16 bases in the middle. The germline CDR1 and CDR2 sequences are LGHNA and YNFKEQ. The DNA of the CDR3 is TGTGCCAGCAGCCGCGAACAGGGAGGCGGCTATGGCTACACCTTC. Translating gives CASSREQGGGYGYTF.